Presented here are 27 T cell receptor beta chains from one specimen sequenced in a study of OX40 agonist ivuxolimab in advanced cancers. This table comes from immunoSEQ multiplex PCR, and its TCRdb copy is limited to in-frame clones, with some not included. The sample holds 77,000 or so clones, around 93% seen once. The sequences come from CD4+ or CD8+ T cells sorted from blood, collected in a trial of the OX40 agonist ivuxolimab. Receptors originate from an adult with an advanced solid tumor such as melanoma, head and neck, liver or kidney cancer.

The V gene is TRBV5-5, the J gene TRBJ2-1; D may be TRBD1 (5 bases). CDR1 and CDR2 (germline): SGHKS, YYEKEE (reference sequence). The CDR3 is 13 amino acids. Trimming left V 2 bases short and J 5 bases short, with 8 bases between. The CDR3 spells CASSFAQDNEQFF. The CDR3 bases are TGTGCCAGCAGCTTTGCACAGGACAATGAGCAGTTCTTC. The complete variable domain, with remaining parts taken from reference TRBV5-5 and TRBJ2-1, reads DAGVTQSPTHLIKTRGQQVTLRCSPISGHKSVSWYQQVLGQGPQFIFQYYEKEERGRGNFPDRFSARQFPNYSSELNVNALLLGDSALYLCASSFAQDNEQFFGPGTRLTVL.

CDR3 coding DNA: TGTGCCAGCAGCTTGGGGGACAACGTACCACCCCTCCACTTT. Translation gives CASSLGDNVPPLHF. The gene calls are TRBV7-9 and TRBJ1-6, with D possibly being TRBD1 (6 bases). The CDR3 consists of 14 residues. The V gene lost 3 bases and the J gene lost 11 bases, with 14 bases spanning the gap. Germline-derived CDR1 and CDR2 are SEHNR and FQNEAQ (reference sequence). Filled out from reference TRBV7-9 and TRBJ1-6, the complete variable domain reads DTGVSQNPRHKITKRGQNVTFRCDPISEHNRLYWYRQTLGQGPEFLTYFQNEAQLEKSRLLSDRFSAERPKGSFSTLEIQRTEQGDSAMYLCASSLGDNVPPLHFGNGTRLTVT.

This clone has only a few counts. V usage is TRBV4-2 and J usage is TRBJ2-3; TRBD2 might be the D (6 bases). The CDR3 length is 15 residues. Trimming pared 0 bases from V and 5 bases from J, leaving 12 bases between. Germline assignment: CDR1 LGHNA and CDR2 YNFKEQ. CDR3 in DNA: TGTGCCAGCAGCCAAGAGGGGGACTCCAGAGATACGCAGTATTTT. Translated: CASSQEGDSRDTQYF.

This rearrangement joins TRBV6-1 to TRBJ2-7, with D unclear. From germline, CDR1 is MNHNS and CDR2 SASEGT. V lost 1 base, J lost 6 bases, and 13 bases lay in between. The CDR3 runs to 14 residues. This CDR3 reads CASSEVGRRVEQYF. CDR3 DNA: TGTGCCAGCAGTGAAGTAGGACGGCGAGTCGAGCAGTACTTC.

In nucleotides, the CDR3 is TGCGCCAGCAGCCCGAACAGGGGGGCAGCCAAAAACATTCAGTACTTC. Its protein product is CASSPNRGAAKNIQYF. The chain has TRBV5-1 and TRBJ2-4, with 8 bases lining up with TRBD1. Germline values: CDR1 SGHRS, CDR2 YFSETQ. The CDR3 has 16 amino acids. After removal of 4 bases from V and 0 bases from J, the junction contained 6 bases not matched to a gene.

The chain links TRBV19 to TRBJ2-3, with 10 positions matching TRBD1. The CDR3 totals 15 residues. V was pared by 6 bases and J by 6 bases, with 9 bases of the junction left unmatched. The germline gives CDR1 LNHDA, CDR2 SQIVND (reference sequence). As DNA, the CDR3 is TGTGCCAGTAGAATGGGACAGGGGCGCGCGGATACGCAGTATTTT. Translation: CASRMGQGRADTQYF.

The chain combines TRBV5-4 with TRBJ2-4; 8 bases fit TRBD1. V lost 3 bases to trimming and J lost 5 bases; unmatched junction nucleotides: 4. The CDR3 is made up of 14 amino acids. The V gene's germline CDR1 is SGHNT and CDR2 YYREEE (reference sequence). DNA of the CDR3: TGTGCCAGCAGCTGGGGGACAGGCCAAAACATTCAGTACTTC. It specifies CASSWGTGQNIQYF.

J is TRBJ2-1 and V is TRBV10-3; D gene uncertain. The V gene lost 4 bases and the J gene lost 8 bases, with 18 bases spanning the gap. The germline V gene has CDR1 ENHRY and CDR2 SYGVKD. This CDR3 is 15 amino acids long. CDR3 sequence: CAISVVSLVPHEQFF. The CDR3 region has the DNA TGTGCCATCAGTGTAGTCAGTCTAGTCCCCCATGAGCAGTTCTTC.

The CDR3, as DNA: TGCAGCGGGGGGACAGGGGAAGAGCAGTTCTTC. This translates into CSGGTGEEQFF. The chain couples TRBV29-1 to TRBJ2-1; the match to TRBD1 covers 10 bases. Germline V gives CDR1 SQVTM, CDR2 ANQGSEA. With 7 bases clipped from V and 10 bases from J, the junction kept 4 bases outside the gene matches. The CDR3 sequence is 11 residues long.

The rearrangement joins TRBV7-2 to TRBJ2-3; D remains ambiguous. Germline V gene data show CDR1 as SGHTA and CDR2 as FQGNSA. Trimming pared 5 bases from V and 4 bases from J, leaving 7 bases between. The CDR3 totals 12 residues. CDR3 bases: TGTGCCAGCAGCGCGCTATCAGATACGCAGTATTTT. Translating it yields CASSALSDTQYF.

The CDR3 sequence is CASSRQGSSYEQYF. The CDR3, as DNA: TGTGCCAGCAGCCGACAGGGCAGCTCCTACGAGCAGTACTTC. The rearrangement links TRBV19 to TRBJ2-5; 7 nucleotides match TRBD1. The end of the DNA fits TRBJ2-7 better, so the J call may be wrong. The CDR3 totals 14 residues. Germline-derived CDR1 and CDR2 are LNHDA and SQIVND (reference sequence).

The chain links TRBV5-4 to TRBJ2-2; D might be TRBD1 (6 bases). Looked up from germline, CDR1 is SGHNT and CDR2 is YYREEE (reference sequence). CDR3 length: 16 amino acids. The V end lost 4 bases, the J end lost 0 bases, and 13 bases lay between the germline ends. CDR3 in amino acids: CASSPGQVANTGELFF. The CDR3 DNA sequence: TGTGCCAGCAGCCCGGGACAAGTCGCGAACACCGGGGAGCTGTTTTTT. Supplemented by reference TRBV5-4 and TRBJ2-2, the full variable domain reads ETGVTQSPTHLIKTRGQQVTLRCSSQSGHNTVSWYQQALGQGPQFIFQYYREEENGRGNFPPRFSGLQFPNYSSELNVNALELDDSALYLCASSPGQVANTGELFFGEGSRLTVL.

The CDR3 protein is CASSYSYGVNEQFF. The CDR3, as DNA: TGTGCCAGCAGTTACTCGTACGGGGTAAATGAGCAGTTCTTC. The rearrangement joins TRBV6-5 to TRBJ2-1; D perhaps matches TRBD2 (5 bases). Looked up from germline, CDR1 is MNHEY and CDR2 is SVGAGI. This CDR3 has 14 residues. The V end lost 0 bases, the J end lost 7 bases, and 10 bases lay between the germline ends.

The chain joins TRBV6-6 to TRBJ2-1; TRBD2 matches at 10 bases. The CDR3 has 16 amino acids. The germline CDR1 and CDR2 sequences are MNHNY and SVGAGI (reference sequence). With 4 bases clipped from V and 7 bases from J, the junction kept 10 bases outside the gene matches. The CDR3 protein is CASSSSGSGGRNEQFF. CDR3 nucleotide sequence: TGTGCCAGCAGTTCCTCGGGTAGCGGGGGGCGGAATGAGCAGTTCTTC.

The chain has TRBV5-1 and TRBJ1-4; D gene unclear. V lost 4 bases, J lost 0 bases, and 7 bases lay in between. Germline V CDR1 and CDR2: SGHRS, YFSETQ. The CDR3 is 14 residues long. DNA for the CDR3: TGCGCCAGCAGCGCGGAAACAACTAATGAAAAACTGTTTTTT. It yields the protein CASSAETTNEKLFF.

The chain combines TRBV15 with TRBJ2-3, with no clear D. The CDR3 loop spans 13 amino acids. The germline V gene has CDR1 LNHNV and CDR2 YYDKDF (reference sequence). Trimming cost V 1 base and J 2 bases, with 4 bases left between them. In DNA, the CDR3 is TGTGCCACCAGCAGAGCTCACACAGATACGCAGTATTTT. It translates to CATSRAHTDTQYF.

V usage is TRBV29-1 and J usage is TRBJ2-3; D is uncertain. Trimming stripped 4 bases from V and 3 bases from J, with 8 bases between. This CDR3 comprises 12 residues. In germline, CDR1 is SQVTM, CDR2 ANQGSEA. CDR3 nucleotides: TGCAGCGTTGGAGTGTTAACAGATACGCAGTATTTT. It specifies CSVGVLTDTQYF.

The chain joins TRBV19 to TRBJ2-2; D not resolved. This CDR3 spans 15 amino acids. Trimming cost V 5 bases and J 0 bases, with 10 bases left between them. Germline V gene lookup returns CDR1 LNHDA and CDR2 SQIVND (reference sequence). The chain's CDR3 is CASSLGQANTGELFF. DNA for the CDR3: TGTGCCAGTAGTTTGGGCCAAGCGAACACCGGGGAGCTGTTTTTT.

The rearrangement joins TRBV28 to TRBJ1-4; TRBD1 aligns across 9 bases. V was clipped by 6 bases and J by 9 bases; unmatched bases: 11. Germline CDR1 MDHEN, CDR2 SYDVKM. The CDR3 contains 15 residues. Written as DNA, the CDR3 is TGTGCCAGCAGGACACCGGGACAGGGAAATCAAAAACTGTTTTTT. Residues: CASRTPGQGNQKLFF.

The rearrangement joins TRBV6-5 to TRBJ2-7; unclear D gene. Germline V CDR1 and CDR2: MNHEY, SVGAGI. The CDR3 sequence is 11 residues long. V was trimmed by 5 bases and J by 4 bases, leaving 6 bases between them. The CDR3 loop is CASSNLYEQYF. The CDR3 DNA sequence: TGTGCCAGCAGTAACTTATACGAGCAGTACTTC.

For the CDR3, the DNA is TGTGCCAGCAGTCGAGCCGGGACCGAAGAGACCCAGTACTTC. Its translation is CASSRAGTEETQYF. The J gene is TRBJ2-5, the V gene TRBV7-9; D tentatively reads TRBD1 or TRBD2 (5 bases each). The CDR3 is 14 residues long. Trimming took off 6 bases at V and 3 bases at J, with 14 bases between the two ends. CDR1 SEHNR and CDR2 FQNEAQ come from the germline V gene (reference sequence).

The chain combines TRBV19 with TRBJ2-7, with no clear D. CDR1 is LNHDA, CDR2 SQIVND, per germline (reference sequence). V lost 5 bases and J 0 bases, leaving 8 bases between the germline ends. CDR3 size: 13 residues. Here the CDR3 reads CASSPSVSYEQYF. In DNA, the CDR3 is TGTGCCAGTAGTCCGTCGGTCTCCTACGAGCAGTACTTC. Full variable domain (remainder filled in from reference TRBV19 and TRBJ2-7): DGGITQSPKYLFRKEGQNVTLSCEQNLNHDAMYWYRQDPGQGLRLIYYSQIVNDFQKGDIAEGYSVSREKKESFPLTVTSAQKNPTAFYLCASSPSVSYEQYFGPGTRLTVT.

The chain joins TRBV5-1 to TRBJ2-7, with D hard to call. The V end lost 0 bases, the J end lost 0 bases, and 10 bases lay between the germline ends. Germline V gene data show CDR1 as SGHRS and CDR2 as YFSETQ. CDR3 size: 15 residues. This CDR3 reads CASSLAVEPSYEQYF. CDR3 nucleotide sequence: TGCGCCAGCAGCTTGGCCGTGGAGCCCTCCTACGAGCAGTACTTC.

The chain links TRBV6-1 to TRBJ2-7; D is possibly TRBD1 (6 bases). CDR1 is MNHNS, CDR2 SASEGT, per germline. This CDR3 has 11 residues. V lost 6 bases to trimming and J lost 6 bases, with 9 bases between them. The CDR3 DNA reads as TGTGCCAGCAGCAGGGGCCTCGAGCAGTACTTC. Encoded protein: CASSRGLEQYF.

CDR3 DNA: TGTGCCAGCAGCTTGGGCAGGGTTGAGACCCAGTACTTC. As protein: CASSLGRVETQYF. The chain has TRBV11-1 and TRBJ2-5; D is perhaps TRBD1 (5 bases). CDR1 and CDR2 (germline): SGHAT, FQDESV (reference sequence). V shed 3 bases and J shed 5 bases, with 10 bases lying between them. This CDR3 has 13 residues.

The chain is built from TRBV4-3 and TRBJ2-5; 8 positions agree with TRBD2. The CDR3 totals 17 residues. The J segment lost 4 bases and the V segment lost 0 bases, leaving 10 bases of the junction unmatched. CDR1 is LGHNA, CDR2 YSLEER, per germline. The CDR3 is CASSQDRPAGEAETQYF. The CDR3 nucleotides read TGCGCCAGCAGCCAAGATCGACCAGCGGGAGAGGCAGAGACCCAGTACTTC.

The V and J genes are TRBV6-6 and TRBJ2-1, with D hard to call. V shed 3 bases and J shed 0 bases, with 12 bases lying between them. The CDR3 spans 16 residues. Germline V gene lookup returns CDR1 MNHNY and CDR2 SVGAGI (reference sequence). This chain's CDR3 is CASSYGMPASYNEQFF. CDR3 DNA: TGTGCCAGCAGTTATGGTATGCCAGCCTCCTACAATGAGCAGTTCTTC.